A selection of T cell receptor beta chains follows, all from one sample in a study of CD8+CD57+ T cells in acquired aplastic anemia. In TCRdb, the reads were re-called with MiXCR into one record per CDR3 protein. The sample has just over 450,000 distinct CDR3 sequences, approximately 33% seen once. Material: sorted CD4+, CD8+, or CD8+CD57+ T cells (not recorded which) from PBMCs. Receptor source: a human donor with aplastic anemia. Each CDR3 is given with its conserved first and last residue. Each record gives: D gene, V gene, J gene, clone size, CDR3 DNA, CDR3 protein. The D gene is left open where the match is weak. Only some rows state a clone size, as once, few, many or a class for expanded clones.

-	TRBV20-1	TRBJ1-1	-	TGCAGTGCCATCAGGAATGCGGCTCCGAACACTGAAGCTTTCTTT	CSAIRNAAPNTEAFF
TRBD2	TRBV10-1	TRBJ2-1	few	TGCGCCAGCAGTGAAACTAGCGGGAGTTACAATGAGCAGTTCTTC	CASSETSGSYNEQFF
-	TRBV14	TRBJ2-7	-	TGTGCCAGCAGCCAGGAAACTAGTAACCTCTACGAGCAGTACTTC	CASSQETSNLYEQYF
-	TRBV29-1	TRBJ1-2	-	TGCAGCGTTCTCCCCGCCATCTATGGCTACACCTTC	CSVLPAIYGYTF
-	TRBV4-1	TRBJ2-5	-	TGCGCCAGCAGCCAAGATACGGAGACCCAGTACTTC	CASSQDTETQYF
TRBD1	TRBV6-5	TRBJ1-2	many	TGTGCCAGCAGTGACCTGGACAGGGAAGGAGGCTACACCTTC	CASSDLDREGGYTF
-	TRBV15	TRBJ2-2	many	TGTGCCACCAGCAGACCCGGAAGCGGGGAGCTGTTTTTT	CATSRPGSGELFF
TRBD1	TRBV6-2/TRBV6-3	TRBJ1-1	-	TGTGCCAGCAGGGGGACAGGGGGCCACACTGAAGCTTCCTTT	CASRGTGGHTEASF
-	TRBV19	TRBJ2-5	many	TGTGCCAGTAGTTGGGCTCCGAGAGAGACCCAGTACTTC	CASSWAPRETQYF
-	TRBV9	TRBJ2-7	few	TGTGCCAGCAGCGCGGGGTCCTACAATGAGCAGTACTTC	CASSAGSYNEQYF
TRBD2	TRBV20-1	TRBJ2-1	-	TGCAGTGCTCCTAAACTAGCGACCTACAATGAGCAGTTCTTC	CSAPKLATYNEQFF
TRBD1	TRBV29-1	TRBJ1-2	-	TGCAGCGTTACCCCGTGGGACAGGGCGTACGGCTACACCTTC	CSVTPWDRAYGYTF
TRBD2	TRBV10-2	TRBJ2-1	many	TGCGCCAGCAGTGAGTCTTTAGGACTAGCGCAATACAATGAGCAGTTCTTC	CASSESLGLAQYNEQFF
TRBD1	TRBV19	TRBJ2-1	many	TGTGCCAGTGATAGTGGGGACAGGGAAGCCAATGAGCAGTTCTTC	CASDSGDREANEQFF